Each of the 10 T cell receptor beta chains below was sequenced from the same sample in a study of blood T cell repertoires in COVID-19. Only in-frame clones appear in the TCRdb table, and some are missing; sequencing was by immunoSEQ multiplex PCR. The table has about 480,000 clones, approximately 90% seen once. Sequenced sample: peripheral blood. These TCRs come from a woman in her 30s with acute or convalescent COVID-19.

The chain recombines TRBV20-1 with TRBJ2-7, with 12 positions matching TRBD1. Germline CDR1 reads DFQATT; CDR2 reads SNEGSKA (reference sequence). The CDR3 has 14 amino acids. Germline trimming cut 3 bases from V and 5 bases from J; bases unmatched to any gene: 5. Here the CDR3 DNA reads TGCAGTGCTAGTTGGGGACAGGGGGCCGACGAGCAGTACTTC. Translating gives CSASWGQGADEQYF.

The rearrangement uses TRBV11-2 and TRBJ1-2; no firm D call. This CDR3 spans 15 amino acids. The ends were cut back, 3 bases at V and 0 bases at J, with 11 bases in the middle. The germline CDR1 and CDR2 sequences are SGHAT and FQNNGV. CDR3 sequence: CASSFTLGANYGYTF. The CDR3 bases are TGTGCCAGCAGCTTCACCCTGGGCGCTAACTATGGCTACACCTTC.

The V and J genes are TRBV7-7 and TRBJ1-4; perhaps TRBD1 as D (5 bases). This CDR3 has 16 amino acids. Germline values: CDR1 SSHAT, CDR2 FNYEAQ (reference sequence). The ends were cut back, 0 bases at V and 3 bases at J, with 11 bases in the middle. The CDR3 bases are TGTGCCAGCAGCTTAGCGGCAGACAGTCCTAATGAAAAACTGTTTTTT. It codes for CASSLAADSPNEKLFF.

The chain is built from TRBV2 and TRBJ2-3; tentative D call: TRBD2 (5 bases). Trimming removed 5 bases from V and 0 bases from J, with 15 bases in between. Germline loops: CDR1 SNHLY, CDR2 FYNNEI. The CDR3 totals 16 residues. CDR3: CASSSNGVTSTDTQYF. In DNA form, the CDR3 reads TGTGCCAGCAGTTCAAACGGGGTTACTAGCACAGATACGCAGTATTTT.

This clone has only a few counts. The chain carries TRBV5-5 and TRBJ1-1; no clear D. This CDR3 has 14 amino acids. Germline V gene sequence: CDR1 SGHKS, CDR2 YYEKEE (reference sequence). Trimming took off 5 bases at V and 1 base at J, with 12 bases between the two ends. CDR3 sequence: CASSIPNRNTEAFF. The CDR3 DNA is TGTGCCAGCAGTATCCCTAACAGGAACACTGAAGCTTTCTTT.

This rearrangement joins TRBV4-2 to TRBJ1-6; 10 positions match TRBD1. The germline V gene has CDR1 LGHNA and CDR2 YNFKEQ. The CDR3 sequence is 17 residues long. Trimming at V came to 4 bases and at J to 6 bases, leaving 9 bases not matched to a gene. CDR3 sequence: CASSLKTGQGINSPLHF. The CDR3, as DNA: TGTGCCAGCAGCCTAAAAACGGGACAGGGGATTAATTCACCCCTCCACTTT.

To note about this clone: This specimen includes other DNA sequences encoding the same CDR3. The chain recombines TRBV29-1 with TRBJ2-2; D is unresolved. This CDR3 region has 11 residues. Per the germline V gene, CDR1 is SQVTM and CDR2 is ANQGSEA. V lost 4 bases to trimming and J lost 4 bases, with 4 bases between them. CDR3 nucleotide sequence: TGCAGCGTTGCAGTCACCGGGGAGCTGTTTTTT. Translated, it gives CSVAVTGELFF.

CDR3: CASSLARPGQEEQYF. The CDR3 DNA reads as TGTGCCAGCAGCTTAGCTCGCCCAGGGCAGGAGGAGCAGTACTTC. V gene TRBV7-2 combines with J gene TRBJ2-7, with D possibly TRBD1 on 5 matching bases. With 0 bases removed from V and 7 bases from J, the gap between germline ends came to 16 bases. This CDR3 is built from 15 residues. The germline V gene encodes CDR1 SGHTA and CDR2 FQGNSA.

The chain uses TRBV7-3 and TRBJ2-2; a possible D gene is TRBD1 (6 bases). Between the trimmed V and J ends, which lost 5 bases and 4 bases, there was a span of 23 bases. CDR1 and CDR2 (germline): SGHTA, FQGTGA. This CDR3 has 18 amino acids. CDR3 protein: CASSPWGRGGVRTGELFF. CDR3 in DNA: TGTGCCAGCAGCCCCTGGGGTCGTGGGGGCGTGCGCACCGGGGAGCTGTTTTTT.

J is TRBJ2-2 and V is TRBV5-4, with 10 bases fitting TRBD1. The germline V gene has CDR1 SGHNT and CDR2 YYREEE (reference sequence). This CDR3 contains 15 residues. V lost 4 bases, J lost 6 bases, and 6 bases stayed unmatched. The DNA for the CDR3 is TGTGCCAGCAGCACCGGGACAGGGGTTGCCGGGGAGCTGTTTTTT. Its protein product is CASSTGTGVAGELFF.